The rows below give T cell receptor beta chains drawn from one sample of a study of glioma-infiltrating T cells after dendritic cell vaccination. Produced via immunoSEQ multiplex PCR; TCRdb's table is partial and in-frame only. Of about 92,000 clones detected, 80% to 90% appear once; the ten largest clones hold approximately 14%. Sequenced material: blood, taken before dendritic cell vaccination. The receptors were sampled from a human donor with glioblastoma. Each CDR3 is given with its conserved first and last residue. A D gene is named only where the DNA matches it firmly. Clone size is not always given. Where it is, it says once, few, many or a class for expanded clones.

NA,TRBJ2-1,TRBV29-1,TRBD1,CSVAGTAYNEQFF,TGCAGCGTGGCCGGGACAGCTTACAATGAGCAGTTCTTC
NA,TRBJ2-5,TRBV9,TRBD1,CASSGPGGGETQYF,TGTGCCAGCAGCGGACCAGGGGGTGGCGAGACCCAGTACTTC
NA,TRBJ1-2,TRBV6-4,TRBD1,CASSEGQGKGYGYTF,TGTGCCAGCAGCGAGGGACAGGGTAAGGGGTATGGCTACACCTTC
NA,TRBJ1-1,TRBV6-5,TRBD1,CASSNSGTGNTEAFF,TGTGCCAGCAGTAACTCCGGGACAGGGAACACTGAAGCTTTCTTT
NA,TRBJ1-6,TRBV7-2,NA,CASSFSNSPLHF,TGTGCCAGCAGCTTTAGCAATTCACCCCTCCACTTT
NA,TRBJ2-3,TRBV7-6,TRBD2,CASSLARWRGGRTDTQYF,TGTGCCAGCAGCTTAGCACGTTGGCGGGGGGGCCGCACAGATACGCAGTATTTT
once,TRBJ1-1,TRBV15,TRBD1,CATSRGAQGTEAFF,TGTGCCACCAGCAGAGGTGCACAGGGGACTGAAGCTTTCTTT
once,TRBJ1-5,TRBV18,NA,CASSPGHSQPQHF,TGTGCCAGCTCACCAGGACATTCCCAGCCCCAGCATTTT
NA,TRBJ2-1,TRBV4-2,NA,CASSQSQGGSYNEQFF,TGTGCCAGCAGCCAATCTCAGGGTGGCTCCTACAATGAGCAGTTCTTC
NA,TRBJ2-7,TRBV6-5,NA,CASSSGDYEQYF,TGTGCCAGCAGTTCAGGGGACTACGAGCAGTACTTC
NA,TRBJ1-2,TRBV4-3,NA,CASSQDRGSTYGYTF,TGCGCCAGCAGCCAAGATAGGGGAAGTACTTATGGCTACACCTTC
NA,TRBJ2-7,TRBV19,TRBD2,CASSSLSGSPYEQYF,TGTGCCAGTAGTTCGCTTAGCGGGAGCCCCTACGAGCAGTACTTC
NA,TRBJ1-1,TRBV14,TRBD1,CASSQTGQGIWNTEAFF,TGTGCCAGCAGCCAAACGGGACAGGGGATTTGGAACACTGAAGCTTTCTTT
NA,TRBJ2-1,TRBV5-1,TRBD2,CASSLNLLAGVGYNEQFF,TGCGCCAGCAGCTTAAACCTTTTAGCGGGAGTGGGGTACAATGAGCAGTTCTTC
NA,TRBJ1-1,TRBV6-6,TRBD1,CASTGTGSTEAFF,TGTGCCAGCACCGGGACAGGGTCCACTGAAGCTTTCTTT
NA,TRBJ2-3,TRBV6-5,TRBD2,CASSYASGLVPDTQYF,TGTGCCAGCAGTTACGCCTCGGGACTAGTGCCAGATACGCAGTATTTT
NA,TRBJ2-3,TRBV5-1,NA,CASSFYRDTQYF,TGCGCCAGCAGCTTCTACCGGGATACGCAGTATTTT
NA,TRBJ2-5,TRBV7-9,NA,CASSLRLDQETQYF,TGTGCCAGCAGCTTACGACTAGACCAGGAGACCCAGTACTTC
NA,TRBJ2-1,TRBV11-2,NA,CASSSGRGWSYNEQFF,TGTGCCAGCAGCTCAGGGCGGGGCTGGTCCTACAATGAGCAGTTCTTC
NA,TRBJ1-2,TRBV14,NA,CASSVDMYYGYTF,TGTGCCAGCAGCGTGGACATGTACTATGGCTACACCTTC
NA,TRBJ2-7,TRBV5-1,NA,CASSWDTGSSYEQYF,TGCGCCAGCAGCTGGGACACGGGCAGCTCCTACGAGCAGTACTTC
NA,TRBJ1-1,TRBV28,TRBD1,CASSLPDRVGTEAFF,TGTGCCAGCAGTCTCCCCGACAGGGTGGGCACTGAAGCTTTCTTT
NA,TRBJ1-4,TRBV14,TRBD1,CASSQATGVQAPVFF,TGTGCCAGCAGCCAAGCAACAGGGGTCCAGGCTCCCGTGTTTTTT
NA,TRBJ1-3,TRBV7-2,NA,CASSPAGGNTIYF,TGTGCCAGCAGCCCGGCGGGCGGAAACACCATATATTTT
NA,TRBJ2-1,TRBV7-3,TRBD2,CASSHLGGGQYNEQFF,TGTGCCAGCAGCCACCTGGGGGGGGGTCAGTACAATGAGCAGTTCTTC
NA,TRBJ2-1,TRBV29-1,NA,CSVEPLGRTGLF,TGCAGCGTTGAGCCACTGGGAAGAACAGGGCTCTTC
NA,TRBJ2-4,TRBV5-6,TRBD1,CASTRPDRAHIQYF,TGTGCCAGCACCCGCCCCGACAGGGCCCACATTCAGTACTTC
NA,TRBJ2-7,TRBV6-1,NA,CASSQDSNYEQYF,TGTGCCAGCAGCCAGGACTCGAACTACGAGCAGTACTTC
NA,TRBJ2-3,TRBV30,TRBD2,CAWSATSTGLAGVGPHKYF,TGTGCCTGGAGCGCCACCTCAACGGGACTAGCGGGAGTCGGCCCGCACAAGTATTTT
NA,TRBJ2-7,TRBV23-1,TRBD1,CASRVTGTAISYEQYF,TGCGCCAGCAGAGTAACCGGGACAGCGATCTCCTACGAGCAGTACTTC
NA,TRBJ1-3,TRBV7-9,TRBD1,CASSSGQGAWNTIYF,TGTGCCAGCAGCTCAGGACAGGGGGCTTGGAACACCATATATTTT
NA,TRBJ2-3,TRBV27,TRBD2,CASSLYGTSGQLGDTQYF,TGTGCCAGCAGTTTATACGGGACTAGCGGGCAATTGGGGGATACGCAGTATTTT
NA,TRBJ2-7,TRBV30,TRBD2,CAWRGRTSGYAYEQYF,TGTGCCTGGAGAGGTAGGACTAGCGGGTACGCCTACGAGCAGTACTTC
few,TRBJ1-2,TRBV27,TRBD1,CASRQTGFVNYGYTF,TGTGCCAGCAGACAGACAGGGTTCGTAAACTATGGCTACACCTTC
NA,TRBJ2-4,TRBV5-4,TRBD2,CASSLPRGGIQYF,TGTGCCAGCAGCCTCCCCCGGGGGGGCATTCAGTACTTC
NA,TRBJ1-1,TRBV4-2,NA,CASSQEALVTEAFF,TGTGCCAGCAGCCAAGAAGCGCTGGTCACTGAAGCTTTCTTT
NA,TRBJ1-2,TRBV19,NA,CASSIGPGGPSYGYTF,TGTGCCAGTAGTATCGGGCCGGGGGGACCGAGCTATGGCTACACCTTC
NA,TRBJ2-1,TRBV19,TRBD2,CASSLAGGVYNEQFF,TGTGCCAGTAGTTTGGCGGGAGGCGTTTACAATGAGCAGTTCTTC
NA,TRBJ1-2,TRBV28,NA,CASSLGGATNYGYTF,TGTGCCAGCAGTTTGGGGGGGGCCACTAACTATGGCTACACCTTC
NA,TRBJ1-6,TRBV27,TRBD1,CASSIQGGDRSPLHF,TGTGCCAGCAGCATACAGGGGGGGGATAGATCACCCCTCCACTTT
few,TRBJ1-4,TRBV5-6,NA,CASSLGLKSEKLFF,TGTGCCAGCAGCTTGGGACTAAAGAGTGAAAAACTGTTTTTT
NA,TRBJ1-2,TRBV28,TRBD1,CASSFPGQGAKGYTF,TGTGCCAGCAGTTTCCCGGGACAGGGGGCTAAGGGCTACACCTTC
NA,TRBJ1-4,TRBV5-8,TRBD1,CASSLDRGHEKLFF,TGTGCCAGCAGCTTGGACAGGGGCCATGAAAAACTGTTTTTT
NA,TRBJ2-4,TRBV27,TRBD1,CASSLRQGNSGGNIQYF,TGTGCCAGCAGTTTACGACAGGGGAACTCCGGCGGGAACATTCAGTACTTC
NA,TRBJ2-1,TRBV18,NA,CASSPGRGAYNEQFF,TGTGCCAGCTCACCGGGTAGAGGCGCCTACAATGAGCAGTTCTTC
NA,TRBJ2-1,TRBV7-3,TRBD2,CASSLIGTSGRGSYNEQFF,TGTGCCAGCAGCTTGATAGGGACTAGCGGGAGGGGATCCTACAATGAGCAGTTCTTC
NA,TRBJ2-5,TRBV7-6,TRBD2,CASSLVASGEQETQYF,TGTGCCAGCAGCTTAGTTGCTAGCGGGGAGCAAGAGACCCAGTACTTC
NA,TRBJ2-4,TRBV15,NA,CATSREPAGAKNIQYF,TGTGCCACCAGCAGAGAACCCGCGGGGGCCAAAAACATTCAGTACTTC
NA,TRBJ1-6,TRBV10-2,NA,CASTQDSYNSPLHF,TGCGCCAGCACTCAAGACAGCTATAATTCACCCCTCCACTTT
once,TRBJ2-1,TRBV7-9,TRBD1,CASSSLAGYGDRQFF,TGTGCCAGCAGCTCCCTCGCTGGGTATGGGGACAGGCAGTTCTTC
NA,TRBJ2-3,TRBV25-1,NA,CASEQATQYF,TGTGCCAGTGAACAGGCTACGCAGTATTTT
NA,TRBJ2-1,TRBV5-4,NA,CASSLSVSSYNEQFF,TGTGCCAGCAGCTTGTCTGTCAGCTCCTACAATGAGCAGTTCTTC